Below are 3 T cell receptor beta chains sequenced from a single sample in a study of T cells expressing NK-cell markers. From its re-call of the 5' RACE reads, TCRdb lists each CDR3 protein once, without DNA. The repertoire shows 160,000 or so distinct CDR3 sequences; the top ten hold about 18%. Sequenced material: blood T cells: a sorted CD56 or NKG2C T cell subset, CD4+ or CD8+ T cells, or bulk PBMC T cells (not recorded which). These receptors all come from a woman between 18 and 69 years old in good health.

This chain links TRBV20-1 with TRBJ2-7. Germline-derived CDR1 and CDR2 are DFQATT and SNEGSKA (reference sequence). This CDR3 spans 13 amino acids. The CDR3 sequence: CSAREGSSYEQYF.

The chain carries TRBV4-2 and TRBJ2-2; the TRBD1 assignment by TCRdb is unverifiable without DNA. CDR1 is LGHNA and CDR2 is YNFKEQ in the germline V gene. The CDR3 runs 16 residues. The CDR3 region is CASSQDGAGGTGELFF.

V gene TRBV4-1 combines with J gene TRBJ2-1; there is no DNA to check the TCRdb D call of TRBD2. This CDR3 comprises 17 residues. Germline loops: CDR1 MGHRA, CDR2 YSYEKL. The CDR3 region is CASSQLLSSGGVFEQFF.